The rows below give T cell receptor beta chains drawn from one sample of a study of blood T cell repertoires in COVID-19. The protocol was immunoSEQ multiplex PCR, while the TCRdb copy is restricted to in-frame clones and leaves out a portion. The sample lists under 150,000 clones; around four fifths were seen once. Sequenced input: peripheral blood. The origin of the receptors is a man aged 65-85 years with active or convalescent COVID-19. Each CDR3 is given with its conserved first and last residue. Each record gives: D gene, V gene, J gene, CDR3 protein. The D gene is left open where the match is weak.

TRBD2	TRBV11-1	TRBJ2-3	CASRAKLAGGPDTQYF
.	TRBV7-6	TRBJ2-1	CASSPGQKKSDEQFF
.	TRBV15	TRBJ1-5	CATSRDPGGNQPQHF
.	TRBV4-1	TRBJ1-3	CASSQDLLRRGNTIYF
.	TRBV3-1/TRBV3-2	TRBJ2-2	CASLGPRDTGELFF
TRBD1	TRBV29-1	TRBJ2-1	CSVEQGAGNEQFF
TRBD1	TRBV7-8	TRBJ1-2	CASSPGQTYGYTF
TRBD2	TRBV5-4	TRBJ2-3	CASSLGLAGGQGTDTQYF
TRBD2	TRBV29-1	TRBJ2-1	CSVQGGSELNEQFF
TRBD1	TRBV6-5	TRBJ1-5	CASSPHRGRDQPQHF
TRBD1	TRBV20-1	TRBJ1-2	CRADREGYTF
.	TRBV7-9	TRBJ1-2	CASSLEGRGDGYTF
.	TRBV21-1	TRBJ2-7	CASSKGGRTGGFSSYEQYF
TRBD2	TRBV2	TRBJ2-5	CASNLAGEETQYF
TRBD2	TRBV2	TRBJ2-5	CASSGEGVETQYF
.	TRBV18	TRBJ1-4	CASSPTASEDEKLFF
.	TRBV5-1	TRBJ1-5	CASSLAFGANQPQHF
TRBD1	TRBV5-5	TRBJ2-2	CASSAQPGQTPTGELFF
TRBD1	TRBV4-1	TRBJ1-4	CASSQDWQGVGSEKLFF
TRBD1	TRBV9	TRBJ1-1	CASSDIGTGLNTEAFF
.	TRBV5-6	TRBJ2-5	CASSLGSQETQYF
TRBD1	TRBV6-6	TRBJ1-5	CASSKGQGGNQPQHF
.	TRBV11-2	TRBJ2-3	CASSFSGNTDTQYF
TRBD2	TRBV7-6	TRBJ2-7	CASSPTSGGASYEQYF
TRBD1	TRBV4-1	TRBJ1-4	CASSQPRQGPNEKLFF
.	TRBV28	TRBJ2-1	CASSLSGLGSYNEQFF
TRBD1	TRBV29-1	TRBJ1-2	CSARSTGNYGYTF
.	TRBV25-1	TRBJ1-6	CASSDPSGSTYNSPLHF
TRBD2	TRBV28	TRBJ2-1	CASSPLGLAGRSYNEQFF
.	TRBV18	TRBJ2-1	CASSPRRGARGDEQFF
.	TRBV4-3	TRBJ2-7	CASSQDLRGTHHEQYF
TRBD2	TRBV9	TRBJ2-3	CASTGLAGAGDTQYF
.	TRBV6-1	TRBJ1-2	CASSDSFSLDYGYTF
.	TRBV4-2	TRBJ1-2	CASSQGGSHYGYTF
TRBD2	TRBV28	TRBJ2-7	CASSGGKLYEQYF
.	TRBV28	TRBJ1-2	CASKWLGVYNGYTF
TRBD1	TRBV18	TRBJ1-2	CASSPSSSRDRADGYTF
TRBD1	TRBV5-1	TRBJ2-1	CASSLGQVSYNEQFF
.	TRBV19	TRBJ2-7	CASSIDLNRREQYF
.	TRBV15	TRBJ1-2	CATSRDDSIGGYTF
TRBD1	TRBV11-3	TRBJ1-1	CASSHRWGTGSMNTEAFF
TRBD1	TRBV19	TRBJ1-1	CASSMRTGGLTAKTTSLWNTEAFF
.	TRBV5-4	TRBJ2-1	CASSLGGASYNEQFF
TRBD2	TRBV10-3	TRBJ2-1	CATKVGTSGGADEQFF
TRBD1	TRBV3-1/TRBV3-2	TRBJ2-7	CASSRQGLSYEQYF
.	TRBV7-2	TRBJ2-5	CASSSMTRGAEETQYF
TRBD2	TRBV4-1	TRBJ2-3	CASSHESRTSGGKKNSTDTQYF
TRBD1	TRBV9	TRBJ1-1	CASSVGGGGQGGTEAFF
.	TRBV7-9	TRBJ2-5	CAGYGGETQYF
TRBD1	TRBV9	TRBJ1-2	CASSISPGQGTYGYTF
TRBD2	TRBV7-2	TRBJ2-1	CASSLSGGTYNEQFF
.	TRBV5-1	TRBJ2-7	CASSLYGGPEQYF
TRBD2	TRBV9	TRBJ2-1	CASSPRGGGDYNEQFF
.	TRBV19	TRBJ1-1	CASMSLSQGSEAFF